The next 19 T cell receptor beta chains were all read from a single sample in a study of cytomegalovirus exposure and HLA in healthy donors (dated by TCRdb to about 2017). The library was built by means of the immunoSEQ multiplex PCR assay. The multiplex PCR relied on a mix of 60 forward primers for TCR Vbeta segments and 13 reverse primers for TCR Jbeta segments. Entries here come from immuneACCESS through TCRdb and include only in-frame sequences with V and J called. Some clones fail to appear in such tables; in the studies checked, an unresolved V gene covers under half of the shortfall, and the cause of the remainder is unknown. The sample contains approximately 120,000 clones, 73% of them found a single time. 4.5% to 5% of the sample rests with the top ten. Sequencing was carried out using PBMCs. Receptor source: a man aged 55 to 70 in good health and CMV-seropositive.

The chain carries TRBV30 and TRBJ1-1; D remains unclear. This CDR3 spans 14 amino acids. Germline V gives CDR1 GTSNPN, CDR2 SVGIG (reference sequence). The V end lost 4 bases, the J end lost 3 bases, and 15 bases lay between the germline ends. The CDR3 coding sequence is TGTGCCTGGACTAGACCCCAACGGCACACTGAAGCTTTCTTT. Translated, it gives CAWTRPQRHTEAFF. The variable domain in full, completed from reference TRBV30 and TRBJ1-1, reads SQTIHQWPATLVQPVGSPLSLECTVEGTSNPNLYWYRQAAGRGLQLLFYSVGIGQISSEVPQNLSASRPQDRQFILSSKKLLLSDSGFYLCAWTRPQRHTEAFFGQGTRLTVV.

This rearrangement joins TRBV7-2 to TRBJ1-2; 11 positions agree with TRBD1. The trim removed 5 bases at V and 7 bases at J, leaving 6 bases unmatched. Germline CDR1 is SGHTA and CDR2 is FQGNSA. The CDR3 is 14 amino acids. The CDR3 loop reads CASSPDRGQGGYTF. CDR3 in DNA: TGTGCCAGCAGCCCGGACAGGGGGCAAGGTGGCTACACCTTC.

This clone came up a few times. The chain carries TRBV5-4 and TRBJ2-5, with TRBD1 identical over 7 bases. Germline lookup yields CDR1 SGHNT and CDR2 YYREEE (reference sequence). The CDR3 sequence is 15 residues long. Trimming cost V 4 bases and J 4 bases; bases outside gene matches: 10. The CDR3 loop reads CASSSIQGSAETQYF. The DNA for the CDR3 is TGTGCCAGCAGCAGTATACAGGGGTCGGCAGAGACCCAGTACTTC.

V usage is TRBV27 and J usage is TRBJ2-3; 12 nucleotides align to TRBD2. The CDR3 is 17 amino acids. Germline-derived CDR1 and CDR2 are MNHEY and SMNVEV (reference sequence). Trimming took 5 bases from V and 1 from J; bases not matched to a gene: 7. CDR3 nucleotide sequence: TGTGCCAGCAGTCTCCTTCGGACTAGCGGGGGCACAGATACGCAGTATTTT. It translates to CASSLLRTSGGTDTQYF.

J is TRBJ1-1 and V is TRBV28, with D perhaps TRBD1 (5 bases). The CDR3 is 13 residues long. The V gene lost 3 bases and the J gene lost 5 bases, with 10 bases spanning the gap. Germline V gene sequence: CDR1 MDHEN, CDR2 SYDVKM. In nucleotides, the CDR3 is TGTGCCAGCAGTTTCGCAGGGCGGACTGAAGCTTTCTTT. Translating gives CASSFAGRTEAFF.

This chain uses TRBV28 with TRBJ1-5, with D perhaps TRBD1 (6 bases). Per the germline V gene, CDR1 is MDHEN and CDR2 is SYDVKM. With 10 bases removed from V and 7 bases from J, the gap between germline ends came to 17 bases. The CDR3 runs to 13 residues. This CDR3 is CATRGGTWQPQHF. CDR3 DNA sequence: TGTGCCACCCGGGGGGGGACATGGCAGCCCCAGCATTTT.

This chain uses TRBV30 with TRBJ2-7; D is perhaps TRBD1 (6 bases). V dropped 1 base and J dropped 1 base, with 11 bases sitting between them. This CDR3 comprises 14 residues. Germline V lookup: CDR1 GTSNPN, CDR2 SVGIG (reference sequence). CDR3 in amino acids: CAWSGDRNSYEQYF. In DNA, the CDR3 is TGTGCCTGGAGTGGAGACAGGAATTCCTACGAGCAGTACTTC. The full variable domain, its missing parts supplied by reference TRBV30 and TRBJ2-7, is SQTIHQWPATLVQPVGSPLSLECTVEGTSNPNLYWYRQAAGRGLQLLFYSVGIGQISSEVPQNLSASRPQDRQFILSSKKLLLSDSGFYLCAWSGDRNSYEQYFGPGTRLTVT.

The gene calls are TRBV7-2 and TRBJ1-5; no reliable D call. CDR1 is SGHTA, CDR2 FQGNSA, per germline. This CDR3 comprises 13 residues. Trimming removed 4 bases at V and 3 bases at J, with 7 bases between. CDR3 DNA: TGTGCCAGCAGCTCTTTTTACAATCAGCCCCAGCATTTT. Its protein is CASSSFYNQPQHF.

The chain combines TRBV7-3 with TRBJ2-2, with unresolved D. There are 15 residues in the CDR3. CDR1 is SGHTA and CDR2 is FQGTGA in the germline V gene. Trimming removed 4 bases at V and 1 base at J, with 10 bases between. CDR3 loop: CASSSRSGNTGELFF. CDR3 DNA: TGTGCCAGCAGCTCCCGCTCAGGGAACACCGGGGAGCTGTTTTTT.

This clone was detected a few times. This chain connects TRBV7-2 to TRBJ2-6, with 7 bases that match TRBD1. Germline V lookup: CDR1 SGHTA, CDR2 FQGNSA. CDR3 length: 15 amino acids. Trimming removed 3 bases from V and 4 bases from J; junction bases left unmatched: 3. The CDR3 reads CASSFDRAGANVLTF. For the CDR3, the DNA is TGTGCCAGCAGCTTCGACAGGGCCGGGGCCAACGTCCTGACTTTC.

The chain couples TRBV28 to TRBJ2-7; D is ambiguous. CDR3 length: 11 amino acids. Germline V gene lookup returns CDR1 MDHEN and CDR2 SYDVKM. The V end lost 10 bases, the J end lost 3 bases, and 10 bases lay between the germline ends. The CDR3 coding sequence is TGTGCCACCACTGAATACTACGAGCAGTACTTC. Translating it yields CATTEYYEQYF.

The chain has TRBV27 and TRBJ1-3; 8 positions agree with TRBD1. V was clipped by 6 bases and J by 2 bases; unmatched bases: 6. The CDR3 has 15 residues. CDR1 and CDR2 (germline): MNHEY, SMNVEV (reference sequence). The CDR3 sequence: CASRTDREAGNTIYF. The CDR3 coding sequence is TGTGCCAGCAGGACGGACAGGGAAGCTGGAAACACCATATATTTT.

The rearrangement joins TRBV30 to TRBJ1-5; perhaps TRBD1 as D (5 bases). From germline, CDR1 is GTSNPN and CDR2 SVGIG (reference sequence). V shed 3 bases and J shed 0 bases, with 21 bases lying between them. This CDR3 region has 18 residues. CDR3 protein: CAWRSTAQPWDSNQPQHF. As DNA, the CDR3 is TGTGCCTGGAGGTCGACAGCCCAGCCCTGGGATAGCAATCAGCCCCAGCATTTT.

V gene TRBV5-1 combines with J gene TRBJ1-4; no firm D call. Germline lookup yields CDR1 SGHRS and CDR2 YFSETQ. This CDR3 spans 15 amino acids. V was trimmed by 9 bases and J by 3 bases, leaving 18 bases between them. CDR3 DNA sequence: TGCGCCACCCAACCCGGAGGGTACGCTAATGAAAAACTGTTTTTT. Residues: CATQPGGYANEKLFF.

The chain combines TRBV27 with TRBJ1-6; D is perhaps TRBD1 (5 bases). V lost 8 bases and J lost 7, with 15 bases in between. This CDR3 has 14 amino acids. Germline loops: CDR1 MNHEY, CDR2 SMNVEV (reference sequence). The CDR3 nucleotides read TGTGCCAGCCGACTCTGGGGCAGCAATTCACCCCTCCACTTT. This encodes CASRLWGSNSPLHF.

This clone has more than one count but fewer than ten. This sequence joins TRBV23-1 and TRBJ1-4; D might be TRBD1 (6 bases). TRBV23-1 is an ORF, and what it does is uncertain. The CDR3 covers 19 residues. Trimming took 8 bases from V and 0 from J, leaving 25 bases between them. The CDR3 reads CASRRVKDGTPATNEKLFF. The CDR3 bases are TGCGCCAGCCGCAGAGTTAAGGACGGGACACCTGCAACTAATGAAAAACTGTTTTTT.

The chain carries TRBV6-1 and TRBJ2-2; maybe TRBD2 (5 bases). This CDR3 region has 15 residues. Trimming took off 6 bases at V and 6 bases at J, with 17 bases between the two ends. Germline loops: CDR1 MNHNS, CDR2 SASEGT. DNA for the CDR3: TGTGCCAGCAGGGCCCCGGGAATCGAGTCCGGGGAGCTGTTTTTT. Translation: CASRAPGIESGELFF.

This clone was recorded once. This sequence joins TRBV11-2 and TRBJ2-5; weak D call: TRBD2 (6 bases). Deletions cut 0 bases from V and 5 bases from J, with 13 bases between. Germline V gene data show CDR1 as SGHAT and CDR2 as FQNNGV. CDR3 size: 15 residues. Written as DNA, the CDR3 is TGTGCCAGCAGCTTAGATCGGGGACTCTTCGAGACCCAGTACTTC. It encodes CASSLDRGLFETQYF.

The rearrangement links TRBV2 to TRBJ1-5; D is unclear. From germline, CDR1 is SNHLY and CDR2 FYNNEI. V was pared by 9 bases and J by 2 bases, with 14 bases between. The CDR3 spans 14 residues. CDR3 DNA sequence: TGTGCCAGTTCCTTTTCCTCGGGCAATCAGCCCCAGCATTTT. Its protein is CASSFSSGNQPQHF.